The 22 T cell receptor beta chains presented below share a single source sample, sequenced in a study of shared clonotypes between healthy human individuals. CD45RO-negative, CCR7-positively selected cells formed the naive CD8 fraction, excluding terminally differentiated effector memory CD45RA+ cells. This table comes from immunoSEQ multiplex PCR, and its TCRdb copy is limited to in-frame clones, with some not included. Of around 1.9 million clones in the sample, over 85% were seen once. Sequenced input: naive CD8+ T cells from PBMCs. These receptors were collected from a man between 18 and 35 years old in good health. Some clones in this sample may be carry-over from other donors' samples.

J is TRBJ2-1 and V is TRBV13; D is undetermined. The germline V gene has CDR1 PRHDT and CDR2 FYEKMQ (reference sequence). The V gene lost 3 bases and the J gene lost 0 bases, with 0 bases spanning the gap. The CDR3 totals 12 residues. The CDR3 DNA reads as TGTGCCAGCAGCTTCTCCTACAATGAGCAGTTCTTC. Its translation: CASSFSYNEQFF.

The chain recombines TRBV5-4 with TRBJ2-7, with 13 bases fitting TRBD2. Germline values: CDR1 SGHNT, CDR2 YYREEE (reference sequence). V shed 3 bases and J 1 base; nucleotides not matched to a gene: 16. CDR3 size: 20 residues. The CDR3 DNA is TGTGCCAGCAGCTCCCGGGAGGGGGGGACTAGCGGGATCTTGTCCTACGAGCAGTACTTC. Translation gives CASSSREGGTSGILSYEQYF.

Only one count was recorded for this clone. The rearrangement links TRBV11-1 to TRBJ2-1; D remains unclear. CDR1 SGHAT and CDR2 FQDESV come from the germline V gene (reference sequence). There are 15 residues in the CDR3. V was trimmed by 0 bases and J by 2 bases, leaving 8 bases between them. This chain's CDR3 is CASSLAASAYNEQFF. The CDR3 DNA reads TGTGCCAGCAGCTTAGCGGCCAGCGCCTACAATGAGCAGTTCTTC.

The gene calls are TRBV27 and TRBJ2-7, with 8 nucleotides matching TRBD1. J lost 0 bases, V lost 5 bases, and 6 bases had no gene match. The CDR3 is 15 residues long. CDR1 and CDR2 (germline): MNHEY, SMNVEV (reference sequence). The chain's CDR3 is CASSIRDRRSYEQYF. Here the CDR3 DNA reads TGTGCCAGCAGTATCCGGGACAGGCGCTCCTACGAGCAGTACTTC.

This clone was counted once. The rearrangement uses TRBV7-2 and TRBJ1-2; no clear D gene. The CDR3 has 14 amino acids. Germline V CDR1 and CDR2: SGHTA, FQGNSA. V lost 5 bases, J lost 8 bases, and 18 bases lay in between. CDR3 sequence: CASSDPRILAGYTF. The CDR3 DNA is TGTGCCAGCAGCGATCCGCGGATTCTCGCCGGCTACACCTTC.

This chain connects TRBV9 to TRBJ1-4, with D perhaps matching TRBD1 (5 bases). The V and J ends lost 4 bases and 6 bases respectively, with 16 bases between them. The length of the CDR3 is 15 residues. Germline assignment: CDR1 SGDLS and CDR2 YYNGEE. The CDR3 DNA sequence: TGTGCCAGCAGCCCTCTGGGAGGGGTACATGAAAAACTGTTTTTT. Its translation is CASSPLGGVHEKLFF.

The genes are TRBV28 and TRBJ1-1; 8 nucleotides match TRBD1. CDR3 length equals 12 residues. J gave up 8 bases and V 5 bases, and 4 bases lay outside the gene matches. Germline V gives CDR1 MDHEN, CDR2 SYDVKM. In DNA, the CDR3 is TGTGCCAGCAGTCAGGGGGCCACGGAAGCTTTCTTT. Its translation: CASSQGATEAFF.

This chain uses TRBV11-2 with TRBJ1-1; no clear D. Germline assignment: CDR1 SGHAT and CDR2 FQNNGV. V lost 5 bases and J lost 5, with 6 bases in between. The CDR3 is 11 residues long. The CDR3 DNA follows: TGTGCCAGCAGCCCGATGACTGAAGCTTTCTTT. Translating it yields CASSPMTEAFF.

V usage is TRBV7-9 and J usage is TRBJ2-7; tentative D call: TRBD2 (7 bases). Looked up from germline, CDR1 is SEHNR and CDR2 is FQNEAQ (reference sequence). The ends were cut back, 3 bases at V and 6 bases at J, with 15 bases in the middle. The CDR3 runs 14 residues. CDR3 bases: TGTGCCAGCAGCTTTGGGAGGGGGTTTGTCGAGCAGTACTTC. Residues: CASSFGRGFVEQYF.

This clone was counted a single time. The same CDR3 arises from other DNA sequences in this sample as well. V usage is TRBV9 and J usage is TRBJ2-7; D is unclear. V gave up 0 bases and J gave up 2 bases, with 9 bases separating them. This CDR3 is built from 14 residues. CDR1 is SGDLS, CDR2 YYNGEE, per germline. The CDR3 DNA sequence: TGTGCCAGCAGCGTAGGAGTAGGTACCTACGAGCAGTACTTC. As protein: CASSVGVGTYEQYF.

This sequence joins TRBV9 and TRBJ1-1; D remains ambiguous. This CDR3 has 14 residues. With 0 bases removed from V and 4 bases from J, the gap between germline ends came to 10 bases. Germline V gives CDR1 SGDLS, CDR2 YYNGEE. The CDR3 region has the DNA TGTGCCAGCAGCGTAGTGGGGTCCACCACTGAAGCTTTCTTT. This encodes CASSVVGSTTEAFF.

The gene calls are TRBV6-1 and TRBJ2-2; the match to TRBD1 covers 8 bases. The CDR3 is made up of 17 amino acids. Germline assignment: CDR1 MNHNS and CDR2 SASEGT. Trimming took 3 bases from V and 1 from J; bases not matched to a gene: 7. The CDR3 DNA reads TGTGCCAGCAGTGAGGACAGGGATGGGGAGAACACCGGGGAGCTGTTTTTT. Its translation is CASSEDRDGENTGELFF.

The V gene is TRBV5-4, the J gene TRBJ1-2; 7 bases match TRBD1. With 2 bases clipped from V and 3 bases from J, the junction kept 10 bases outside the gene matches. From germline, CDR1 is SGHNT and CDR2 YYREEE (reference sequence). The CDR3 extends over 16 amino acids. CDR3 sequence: CASSFPPNTGDYGYTF. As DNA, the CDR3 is TGTGCCAGCAGCTTCCCCCCCAACACAGGGGACTATGGCTACACCTTC.

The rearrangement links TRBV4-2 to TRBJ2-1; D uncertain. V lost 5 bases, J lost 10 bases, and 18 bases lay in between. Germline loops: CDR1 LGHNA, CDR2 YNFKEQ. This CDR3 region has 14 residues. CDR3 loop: CASSWQNNGREQFF. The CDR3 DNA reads TGTGCCAGCAGCTGGCAAAACAATGGCAGGGAGCAGTTCTTC.

The CDR3 DNA sequence: TGTGCCAGCAGCACTACAGAGTGGGGGCGTGAAAAACTGTTTTTT. It translates to CASSTTEWGREKLFF. The chain links TRBV5-6 to TRBJ1-4, with a possible D match to TRBD1 (6 bases). The germline V and J ends were trimmed by 4 bases and 7 bases, with 17 bases remaining between them. Germline-derived CDR1 and CDR2 are SGHDT and YYEEEE. The CDR3 totals 15 residues.

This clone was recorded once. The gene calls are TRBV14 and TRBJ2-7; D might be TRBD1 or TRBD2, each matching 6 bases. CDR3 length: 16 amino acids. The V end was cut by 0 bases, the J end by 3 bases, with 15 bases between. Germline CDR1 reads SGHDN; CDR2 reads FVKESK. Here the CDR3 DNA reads TGTGCCAGCAGCCAAGATTGGAGGAGGGGGGACTACGAGCAGTACTTC. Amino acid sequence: CASSQDWRRGDYEQYF.

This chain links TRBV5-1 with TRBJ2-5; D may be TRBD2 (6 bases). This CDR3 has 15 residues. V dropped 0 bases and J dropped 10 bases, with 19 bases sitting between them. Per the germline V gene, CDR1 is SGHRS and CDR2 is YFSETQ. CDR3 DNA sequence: TGCGCCAGCAGCTTGGAAGGGACGGGGACTCGAAACCAGTACTTC. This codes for CASSLEGTGTRNQYF.

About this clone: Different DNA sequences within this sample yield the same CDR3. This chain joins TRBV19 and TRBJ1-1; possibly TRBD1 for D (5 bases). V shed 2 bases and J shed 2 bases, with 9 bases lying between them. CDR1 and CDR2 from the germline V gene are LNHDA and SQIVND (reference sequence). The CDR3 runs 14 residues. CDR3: CASSIWDRNTEAFF. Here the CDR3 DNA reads TGTGCCAGTAGTATATGGGACCGCAACACTGAAGCTTTCTTT.

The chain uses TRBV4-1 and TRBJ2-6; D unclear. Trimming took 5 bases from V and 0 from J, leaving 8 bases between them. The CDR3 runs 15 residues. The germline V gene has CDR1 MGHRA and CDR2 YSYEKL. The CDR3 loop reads CASSGRHSGANVLTF. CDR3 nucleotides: TGCGCCAGCAGCGGACGTCACTCTGGGGCCAACGTCCTGACTTTC.

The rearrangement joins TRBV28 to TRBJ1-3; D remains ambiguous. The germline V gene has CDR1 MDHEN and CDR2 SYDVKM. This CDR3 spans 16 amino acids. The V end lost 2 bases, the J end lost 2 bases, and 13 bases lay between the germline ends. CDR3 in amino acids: CASSLSKEGTGNTIYF. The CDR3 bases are TGTGCCAGCAGTTTAAGTAAGGAGGGAACTGGAAACACCATATATTTT.

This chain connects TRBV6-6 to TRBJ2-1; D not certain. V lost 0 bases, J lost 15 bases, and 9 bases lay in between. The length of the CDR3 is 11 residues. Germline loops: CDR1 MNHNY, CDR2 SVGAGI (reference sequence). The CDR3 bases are TGTGCCAGCAGTTACTCGCGGTTCCCGTTCTTC. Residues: CASSYSRFPFF.

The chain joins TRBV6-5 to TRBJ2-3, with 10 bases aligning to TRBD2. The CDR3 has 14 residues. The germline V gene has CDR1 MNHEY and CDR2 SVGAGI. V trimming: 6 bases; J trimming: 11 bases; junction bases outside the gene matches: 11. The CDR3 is CASRGVAGGLKQYF. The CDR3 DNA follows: TGTGCCAGCAGGGGGGTAGCGGGAGGCCTAAAGCAGTATTTT.